The 15 T cell receptor beta chains in this list originate from one sample, sequenced in a study of cytomegalovirus exposure and HLA in healthy donors. This PCR relied on a set of 60 Vbeta primers and 13 Jbeta primers. Produced via immunoSEQ multiplex PCR; TCRdb's table is partial and in-frame only. The table shows about 180,000 clones, with 75% to 90% occurring only once. Sequencing was performed on PBMCs. These receptors were collected from a boy under 10 years old in good health and CMV-seronegative.

This clone was recorded only once. The J gene is TRBJ2-3, the V gene TRBV18; D is unclear. Germline V CDR1 and CDR2: KGHSH, LQKENI. This CDR3 spans 17 amino acids. Trimming stripped 2 bases from V and 0 bases from J, with 15 bases between. The CDR3 bases are TGTGCCAGCTCACCATGGAGTTGGTACCCTAGCACAGATACGCAGTATTTT. Encoded protein: CASSPWSWYPSTDTQYF. The full variable domain, in which reference TRBV18 and TRBJ2-3 provide the parts outside the CDR3, is NAGVMQNPRHLVRRRGQEARLRCSPMKGHSHVYWYRQLPEEGLKFMVYLQKENIIDESGMPKERFSAEFPKEGPSILRIQQVVRGDSAAYFCASSPWSWYPSTDTQYFGPGTRLTVL.

The chain carries TRBV15 and TRBJ2-5, with D perhaps TRBD1 (5 bases). Trimming pared 1 base from V and 1 base from J, leaving 7 bases between. CDR3 size: 14 residues. Germline V CDR1 and CDR2: LNHNV, YYDKDF (reference sequence). CDR3: CATSRGQIQETQYF. The CDR3 DNA is TGTGCCACCAGCAGAGGACAGATCCAAGAGACCCAGTACTTC. The full variable domain, rest sourced from reference TRBV15 and TRBJ2-5, is DAMVIQNPRYQVTQFGKPVTLSCSQTLNHNVMYWYQQKSSQAPKLLFHYYDKDFNNEADTPDNFQSRRPNTSFCFLDIRSPGLGDTAMYLCATSRGQIQETQYFGPGTRLLVL.

This chain uses TRBV7-9 with TRBJ2-2, with 9 bases matching TRBD1. Trimming cost V 6 bases and J 6 bases; bases outside gene matches: 20. CDR3 length equals 19 residues. Germline-derived CDR1 and CDR2 are SEHNR and FQNEAQ (reference sequence). For the CDR3, the DNA is TGTGCCAGCAGTGTTAAGGAAATTTGGGACAGGGAGGATGCCGGGGAGCTGTTTTTT. This encodes CASSVKEIWDREDAGELFF.

J is TRBJ1-2 and V is TRBV11-2; D is unclear. The CDR3 length is 14 residues. Germline CDR1 and CDR2: SGHAT and FQNNGV. V was cut by 4 bases and J by 2 bases, with 11 bases left in between. CDR3 DNA: TGTGCCAGCAGCTCAGCCCAGAGGAACTATGGCTACACCTTC. This codes for CASSSAQRNYGYTF.

The chain couples TRBV28 to TRBJ1-1, with D uncertain. The CDR3 has 14 residues. The V and J ends lost 6 bases and 3 bases respectively, with 14 bases between them. From germline, CDR1 is MDHEN and CDR2 SYDVKM. Here the CDR3 DNA reads TGTGCCAGCAGCGCGGATGGGAGAGACACTGAAGCTTTCTTT. It codes for CASSADGRDTEAFF.

The rearrangement joins TRBV11-2 to TRBJ2-7; 11 bases map to TRBD1. The ends lost 5 bases at V and 0 bases at J; junction bases unmatched: 6. CDR3 length: 16 residues. Germline V gives CDR1 SGHAT, CDR2 FQNNGV. The CDR3 sequence is CASSERDRGNSYEQYF. In nucleotides, the CDR3 is TGTGCCAGCAGCGAACGGGACAGGGGGAACTCCTACGAGCAGTACTTC.

The chain links TRBV5-4 to TRBJ1-4; D uncertain. The length of the CDR3 is 15 residues. Germline lookup yields CDR1 SGHNT and CDR2 YYREEE (reference sequence). Trimming took off 0 bases at V and 0 bases at J, with 6 bases between the two ends. The CDR3 nucleotides read TGTGCCAGCAGCTTGGGACACACAACTAATGAAAAACTGTTTTTT. The encoded protein is CASSLGHTTNEKLFF.

This chain connects TRBV6-6 to TRBJ2-7, with D possibly matching TRBD1 (6 bases). The length of the CDR3 is 13 residues. The germline V gene has CDR1 MNHNY and CDR2 SVGAGI (reference sequence). Trimming took 6 bases from V and 2 from J, leaving 11 bases between them. In nucleotides, the CDR3 is TGTGCCAGCAGCCCCCAGGGGCCCTACGAGCAGTACTTC. This gives the protein CASSPQGPYEQYF.

This clone occurred a few times. The V call is TRBV6-5, the J call TRBJ2-5; 7 nucleotides agree with TRBD2. Looked up from germline, CDR1 is MNHEY and CDR2 is SVGAGI. This CDR3 is 12 amino acids long. J was trimmed by 5 bases and V by 9 bases; bases with no gene match: 6. The DNA for the CDR3 is TGTGCCAGTGCTCAGGGAGGGGAGACCCAGTACTTC. Translated: CASAQGGETQYF.

About this clone itself: The sample holds other DNA sequences that translate to the same CDR3. The rearrangement joins TRBV14 to TRBJ1-5, with D perhaps TRBD1 (5 bases). The CDR3 totals 14 residues. Between the trimmed V and J ends, which lost 1 base and 4 bases, there was a span of 8 bases. Germline V gene lookup returns CDR1 SGHDN and CDR2 FVKESK. CDR3 amino acids: CASSQGGGNQPQHF. The CDR3 coding sequence is TGTGCCAGCAGCCAAGGGGGGGGGAATCAGCCCCAGCATTTT. Combining the CDR3 with reference TRBV14 and TRBJ1-5 gives the whole variable domain EAGVTQFPSHSVIEKGQTVTLRCDPISGHDNLYWYRRVMGKEIKFLLHFVKESKQDESGMPNNRFLAERTGGTYSTLKVQPAELEDSGVYFCASSQGGGNQPQHFGDGTRLSIL.

The chain recombines TRBV30 with TRBJ1-3; D may be TRBD1 (5 bases). With 1 base removed from V and 0 bases from J, the gap between germline ends came to 7 bases. The CDR3 is made up of 14 amino acids. Germline CDR1 GTSNPN, CDR2 SVGIG (reference sequence). In DNA form, the CDR3 reads TGTGCCTGGAGTGGGGGCCTCTCTGGAAACACCATATATTTT. Translation gives CAWSGGLSGNTIYF. The variable domain in full, with the rest retrieved from reference TRBV30 and TRBJ1-3, is SQTIHQWPATLVQPVGSPLSLECTVEGTSNPNLYWYRQAAGRGLQLLFYSVGIGQISSEVPQNLSASRPQDRQFILSSKKLLLSDSGFYLCAWSGGLSGNTIYFGEGSWLTVV.

The chain has TRBV4-1 and TRBJ1-1, with D possibly being TRBD1 (6 bases). Deletions cut 1 base from V and 4 bases from J, with 13 bases between. The CDR3 runs 15 residues. Germline lookup yields CDR1 MGHRA and CDR2 YSYEKL. The CDR3 DNA is TGCGCCAGCAGCCAAGTCTCAGGGGACGGCACTGAAGCTTTCTTT. This sequence encodes CASSQVSGDGTEAFF.

The chain uses TRBV30 and TRBJ2-1, with D possibly matching TRBD2 (5 bases). The CDR3 is 16 residues long. V was cut by 1 base and J by 5 bases, with 18 bases left in between. Per germline, CDR1 GTSNPN and CDR2 SVGIG (reference sequence). CDR3 bases: TGTGCCTGGAGTGCTCTACGAGGGTCTAATAACAATGAGCAGTTCTTC. Translation gives CAWSALRGSNNNEQFF.

The rearrangement joins TRBV6-8 to TRBJ1-5; D perhaps matches TRBD1 (5 bases). V lost 2 bases and J 6 bases, leaving 14 bases between the germline ends. The CDR3 runs 15 residues. Germline CDR1 and CDR2: MNHGY and SAAAGT. The CDR3 bases are TGTGCCAGCAGTTACCCGACAGAGAGAATTCAGCCCCAGCATTTT. It translates to CASSYPTERIQPQHF.

The chain combines TRBV7-8 with TRBJ2-3, with 10 bases that match TRBD1. The CDR3 spans 18 residues. Germline CDR1 SGHVS, CDR2 FQNEAQ. V dropped 5 bases and J dropped 0; count of bases not matched to a gene: 11. DNA for the CDR3: TGTGCCAGCAGCAGTCCGGGACAGGGGATAATTAGCACAGATACGCAGTATTTT. Amino acid sequence: CASSSPGQGIISTDTQYF.